Below are 25 T cell receptor beta chains sequenced from a single sample in a study of T cell responses to AZD1222 COVID-19 vaccine. The data were produced by immunoSEQ multiplex PCR, yet TCRdb's version contains in-frame clones alone and is incomplete. The table includes 60,000 to 75,000 clones, 70% to 90% detected once. The sequencing here drew on peripheral blood, taken on day 0 of AZD1222 vaccination. These receptors originate from an adult in good health.

V gene TRBV20-1 combines with J gene TRBJ2-7; D uncertain. This CDR3 is 14 amino acids long. The V end was cut by 3 bases, the J end by 0 bases, with 12 bases between. Germline V lookup: CDR1 DFQATT, CDR2 SNEGSKA (reference sequence). The CDR3 DNA reads as TGCAGTGCTAGTCGCAGCGAAAGCTCCTACGAGCAGTACTTC. This sequence encodes CSASRSESSYEQYF.

This CDR3 is CASSEDLNEQFF. The CDR3 DNA reads TGTGCCAGTAGTGAGGACCTTAATGAGCAGTTCTTC. The chain recombines TRBV19 with TRBJ2-1; unclear D gene. This CDR3 is 12 amino acids long. The germline gives CDR1 LNHDA, CDR2 SQIVND (reference sequence). V lost 5 bases to trimming and J lost 7 bases, with 9 bases between them.

The gene calls are TRBV3-1 (or the pseudogene TRBV3-2) and TRBJ1-1; D is uncertain. V lost 4 bases and J 5 bases, leaving 14 bases between the germline ends. Germline V lookup: CDR1 LGHDT, CDR2 YNNKEL (reference sequence). CDR3 length: 14 amino acids. For the CDR3, the DNA is TGTGCCAGCAGCCTAGTAGCGGGTGGGACTGAAGCTTTCTTT. Residues: CASSLVAGGTEAFF.

The CDR3 loop is CASSEWVGLNYGYTF. In nucleotides, the CDR3 is TGTGCCAGCAGTGAATGGGTCGGACTAAACTATGGCTACACCTTC. The chain links TRBV6-1 to TRBJ1-2; unclear D gene. The CDR3 has 15 amino acids. The V and J ends lost 2 bases and 2 bases respectively, with 12 bases between them. In germline, CDR1 is MNHNS, CDR2 SASEGT.

The V call is TRBV7-3, the J call TRBJ2-5; 8 nucleotides agree with TRBD2. With 5 bases clipped from V and 4 bases from J, the junction kept 9 bases outside the gene matches. Germline V CDR1 and CDR2: SGHTA, FQGTGA. The CDR3 runs 15 residues. This CDR3 reads CASSPTGGLPETQYF. The DNA for the CDR3 is TGTGCCAGCAGCCCTACGGGGGGGCTTCCAGAGACCCAGTACTTC.

V is TRBV19 and J is TRBJ1-2, with D possibly matching TRBD1 (5 bases). V was clipped by 2 bases and J by 4 bases, with 8 bases between them. Germline V gene sequence: CDR1 LNHDA, CDR2 SQIVND (reference sequence). This CDR3 is 13 amino acids long. In DNA, the CDR3 is TGTGCCAGTAGTATATCTGGGGGCTATGGCTACACCTTC. It codes for CASSISGGYGYTF.

The chain employs TRBV3-1 (or the pseudogene TRBV3-2) and TRBJ2-3; the D is unclear. CDR3 length equals 14 residues. Trimming took off 2 bases at V and 4 bases at J, with 10 bases between the two ends. Germline V gives CDR1 LGHDT, CDR2 YNNKEL (reference sequence). The CDR3 loop is CASSQPPDADTQYF. CDR3 coding DNA: TGTGCCAGCAGCCAACCGCCAGACGCAGATACGCAGTATTTT.

The chain links TRBV3-1 (or the pseudogene TRBV3-2) to TRBJ2-5, with TRBD2 identical over 8 bases. Germline V gene lookup returns CDR1 LGHDT and CDR2 YNNKEL (reference sequence). V was pared by 1 base and J by 5 bases, with 15 bases of the junction left unmatched. The CDR3 is made up of 18 amino acids. CDR3 protein: CASSQGRGGLVRMETQYF. The CDR3 bases are TGTGCCAGCAGCCAAGGACGGGGGGGTTTGGTTCGCATGGAGACCCAGTACTTC.

The chain uses TRBV5-1 and TRBJ2-6, with a possible D match to TRBD2 (6 bases). CDR3 length equals 16 residues. CDR1 and CDR2 (germline): SGHRS, YFSETQ. Trimming took off 3 bases at V and 0 bases at J, with 10 bases between the two ends. The CDR3 bases are TGCGCCAGCAGCTCGGGACTGATCTCTGGGGCCAACGTCCTGACTTTC. This encodes CASSSGLISGANVLTF.

The chain recombines TRBV25-1 with TRBJ2-1, with D unclear. Germline V gene data show CDR1 as MGHDK and CDR2 as SYGVNS. The CDR3 is 14 residues long. Between the trimmed V and J ends, which lost 5 bases and 6 bases, there was a span of 14 bases. The chain's CDR3 is CASSTRGSFNEQFF. The CDR3 DNA follows: TGTGCCAGCAGTACTCGAGGTAGCTTCAATGAGCAGTTCTTC.

The V gene is TRBV6-5, the J gene TRBJ2-7; TRBD2 matches 7 bases. CDR1 MNHEY and CDR2 SVGAGI come from the germline V gene. The ends lost 0 bases at V and 3 bases at J; junction bases unmatched: 8. The CDR3 sequence is 16 residues long. CDR3 sequence reads: CASSYSGGSPYYEQYF. The CDR3 nucleotides are TGTGCCAGCAGTTACTCCGGGGGGAGTCCCTACTACGAGCAGTACTTC.

The chain employs TRBV7-9 and TRBJ2-3, with 9 bases lining up with TRBD2. CDR1 is SEHNR, CDR2 FQNEAQ, per germline (reference sequence). CDR3 size: 16 residues. Trimming cost V 5 bases and J 6 bases; bases outside gene matches: 12. CDR3 sequence (DNA): TGTGCCAGCAGCCAAACTCGCGGGGGGGCCTGGGATACGCAGTATTTT. Translated: CASSQTRGGAWDTQYF.

The genes are TRBV5-1 and TRBJ1-1; a possible D gene is TRBD1 (5 bases). The germline V gene encodes CDR1 SGHRS and CDR2 YFSETQ. The CDR3 is 13 amino acids. V was shortened by 5 bases and J by 7 bases, with 15 bases between the two germline ends. CDR3 in DNA: TGCGCCAGCAGACTCGGTGCAGGGATTGAAGCTTTCTTT. Protein: CASRLGAGIEAFF.

Remarks on this clone: Other DNA sequences from this sample encode an identical CDR3 as well. The chain has TRBV2 and TRBJ2-1; 9 bases align to TRBD2. The germline V gene encodes CDR1 SNHLY and CDR2 FYNNEI. There are 15 residues in the CDR3. The trim removed 6 bases at V and 6 bases at J, leaving 9 bases unmatched. The CDR3 region is CASRRRGGSGNEQFF. Here the CDR3 DNA reads TGTGCCAGCAGACGGCGGGGGGGCTCGGGCAATGAGCAGTTCTTC.

This clone has only one observation. V gene TRBV18 combines with J gene TRBJ2-7; 7 nucleotides agree with TRBD1. V lost 0 bases and J lost 3; bases outside the gene matches: 23. This CDR3 is 21 amino acids long. Germline lookup yields CDR1 KGHSH and CDR2 LQKENI. The CDR3 coding sequence is TGTGCCAGCTCACCACCAAGGGGGACAGCTATTCCCCGCTCGCCAGGCTACGAGCAGTACTTC. Amino acid sequence: CASSPPRGTAIPRSPGYEQYF.

V gene TRBV25-1 combines with J gene TRBJ1-1; perhaps TRBD1 as D (6 bases). The germline CDR1 and CDR2 sequences are MGHDK and SYGVNS. This CDR3 contains 13 residues. With 2 bases removed from V and 4 bases from J, the gap between germline ends came to 8 bases. CDR3 protein: CASSEQGSTEAFF. In DNA, the CDR3 is TGTGCCAGCAGTGAACAGGGGTCCACTGAAGCTTTCTTT. Combining the CDR3 with reference TRBV25-1 and TRBJ1-1 gives the whole variable domain EADIYQTPRYLVIGTGKKITLECSQTMGHDKMYWYQQDPGMELHLIHYSYGVNSTEKGDLSSESTVSRIRTEHFPLTLESARPSHTSQYLCASSEQGSTEAFFGQGTRLTVV.

The V call is TRBV7-8, the J call TRBJ2-7, with D perhaps TRBD1 (5 bases). With 7 bases removed from V and 2 bases from J, the gap between germline ends came to 18 bases. The CDR3 is 15 amino acids. Per the germline V gene, CDR1 is SGHVS and CDR2 is FQNEAQ. The DNA of the CDR3 is TGTGCCAGCACCGCCCAGGGCTCCATGACCTACGAGCAGTACTTC. This gives the protein CASTAQGSMTYEQYF.

This clone was seen a single time. This sequence joins TRBV6-5 and TRBJ1-3; TRBD1 agrees at 8 bases. From germline, CDR1 is MNHEY and CDR2 SVGAGI. Trimming cost V 8 bases and J 4 bases; bases outside gene matches: 10. The CDR3 loop spans 15 amino acids. CDR3 sequence (DNA): TGTGCCAGCTACCGGCCCGGGACAGGAGGAAACACCATATATTTT. Amino acids: CASYRPGTGGNTIYF.

This clone was seen once. This chain uses TRBV19 with TRBJ1-5; possible D gene TRBD1, 5 bases. V shed 7 bases and J shed 2 bases, with 15 bases lying between them. This CDR3 comprises 15 residues. Germline V gene data show CDR1 as LNHDA and CDR2 as SQIVND (reference sequence). CDR3 sequence: CASTPGVRGNQPQHF. Written as DNA, the CDR3 is TGTGCCAGTACCCCAGGCGTCAGGGGCAATCAGCCCCAGCATTTT.

The rearrangement links TRBV9 to TRBJ1-4; 9 bases line up with TRBD1. The germline CDR1 and CDR2 sequences are SGDLS and YYNGEE. V gave up 4 bases and J gave up 7 bases; unmatched junction bases: 5. This CDR3 contains 14 residues. This CDR3 is CASSTGQGGEKLFF. The CDR3 nucleotides are TGTGCCAGCAGCACGGGACAGGGAGGTGAAAAACTGTTTTTT.

This clone was detected a few times. The rearrangement links TRBV7-7 to TRBJ2-7, with 7 nucleotides matching TRBD1. The V and J ends lost 5 bases and 3 bases, in that order; junction bases with no gene match: 10. Germline V gene sequence: CDR1 SSHAT, CDR2 FNYEAQ (reference sequence). This CDR3 contains 15 residues. CDR3 protein: CASSPSGQSNYEQYF. DNA of the CDR3: TGTGCCAGCAGCCCCTCGGGACAGAGTAACTACGAGCAGTACTTC. Full variable domain (missing parts from reference TRBV7-7 and TRBJ2-7): GAGVSQSPRYKVTKRGQDVTLRCDPISSHATLYWYQQALGQGPEFLTYFNYEAQPDKSGLPSDRFSAERPEGSISTLTIQRTEQRDSAMYRCASSPSGQSNYEQYFGPGTRLTVT.

The chain joins TRBV5-4 to TRBJ2-2; 10 nucleotides align to TRBD1. J gave up 5 bases and V 3 bases, and 4 bases lay outside the gene matches. Germline loops: CDR1 SGHNT, CDR2 YYREEE (reference sequence). The CDR3 is 15 residues long. CDR3: CASSSTGGRTGELFF. The DNA for the CDR3 is TGTGCCAGCAGCTCGACAGGGGGCCGGACCGGGGAGCTGTTTTTT.

The V and J genes are TRBV12-3 or TRBV12-4 and TRBJ2-7, with D possibly called TRBD1 or TRBD2 (6 bases each). The CDR3 sequence is 11 residues long. V gave up 8 bases and J gave up 7 bases, with 12 bases separating them. This chain's CDR3 is CASSRRGEQYF. The CDR3 coding sequence is TGTGCCAGCTCCCGGAGGGGGGAGCAGTACTTC.

V and J are TRBV18 and TRBJ1-2; D gene ambiguous. Germline V gives CDR1 KGHSH, CDR2 LQKENI. The CDR3 is 15 residues long. V was trimmed by 3 bases and J by 4 bases, leaving 15 bases between them. The CDR3 coding sequence is TGTGCCAGCTCACCTATCGAAGATCCTCCCTATGGCTACACCTTC. Translation gives CASSPIEDPPYGYTF.

Only one count was recorded for this clone. The V gene is TRBV18, the J gene TRBJ1-2, with TRBD1 identical over 7 bases. The V gene end was trimmed by 3 bases and the J gene end by 5 bases; junction bases not matched to a gene: 6. Per the germline V gene, CDR1 is KGHSH and CDR2 is LQKENI. The CDR3 length is 14 residues. CDR3 bases: TGTGCCAGCTCACCGAAGACAGGGCGGTATGGCTACACCTTC. Translation gives CASSPKTGRYGYTF.